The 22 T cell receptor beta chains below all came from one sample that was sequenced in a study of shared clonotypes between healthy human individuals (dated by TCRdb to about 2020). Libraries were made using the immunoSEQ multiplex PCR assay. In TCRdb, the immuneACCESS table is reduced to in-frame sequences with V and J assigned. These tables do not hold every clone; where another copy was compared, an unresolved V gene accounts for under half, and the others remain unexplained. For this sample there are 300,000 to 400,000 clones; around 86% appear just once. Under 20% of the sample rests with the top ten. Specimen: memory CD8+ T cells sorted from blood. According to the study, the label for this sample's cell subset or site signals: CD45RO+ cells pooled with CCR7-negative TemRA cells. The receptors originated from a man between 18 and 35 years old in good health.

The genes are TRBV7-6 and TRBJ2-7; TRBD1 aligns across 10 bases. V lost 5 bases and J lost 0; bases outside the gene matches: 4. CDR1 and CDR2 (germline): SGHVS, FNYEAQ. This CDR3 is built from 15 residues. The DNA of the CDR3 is TGTGCCAGCAGCCAGGGACAGGGGAGCTCCTACGAGCAGTACTTC. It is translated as CASSQGQGSSYEQYF. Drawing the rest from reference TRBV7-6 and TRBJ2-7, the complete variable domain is GAGVSQSPRYKVTKRGQDVALRCDPISGHVSLYWYRQALGQGPEFLTYFNYEAQQDKSGLPNDRFSAERPEGSISTLTIQRTEQRDSAMYRCASSQGQGSSYEQYFGPGTRLTVT.

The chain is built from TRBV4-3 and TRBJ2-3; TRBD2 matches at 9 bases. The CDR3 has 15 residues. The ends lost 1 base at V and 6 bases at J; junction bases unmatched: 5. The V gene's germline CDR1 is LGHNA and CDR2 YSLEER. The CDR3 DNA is TGCGCCAGCAGCCAAGCAGCTAGCGGGGCCGATACGCAGTATTTT. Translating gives CASSQAASGADTQYF.

The CDR3 sequence: CASSRNGLWQGLYNEQFF. CDR3 in DNA: TGTGCCAGCAGCCGAAATGGGTTGTGGCAGGGCCTATACAATGAGCAGTTCTTC. The gene calls are TRBV11-1 and TRBJ2-1; maybe TRBD1 (5 bases). Between the trimmed V and J ends, which lost 5 bases and 4 bases, there was a span of 24 bases. CDR1 is SGHAT and CDR2 is FQDESV in the germline V gene (reference sequence). The CDR3 has 18 amino acids.

The CDR3 here is CASSFTGTQETQYF. Here the CDR3 DNA reads TGTGCCAGCAGCTTTACCGGGACGCAAGAGACCCAGTACTTC. The rearrangement links TRBV13 to TRBJ2-5; D assignment may be TRBD1 or TRBD2 (5 bases each). The CDR3 runs 14 residues. Deletions cut 3 bases from V and 2 bases from J, with 10 bases between. Germline V gives CDR1 PRHDT, CDR2 FYEKMQ (reference sequence).

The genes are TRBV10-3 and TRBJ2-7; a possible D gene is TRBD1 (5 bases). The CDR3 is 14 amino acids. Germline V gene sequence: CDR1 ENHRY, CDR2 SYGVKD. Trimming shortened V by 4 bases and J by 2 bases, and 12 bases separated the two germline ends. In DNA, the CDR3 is TGTGCCATCAGTGGACAGCCCGACGCCTACGAGCAGTACTTC. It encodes CAISGQPDAYEQYF.

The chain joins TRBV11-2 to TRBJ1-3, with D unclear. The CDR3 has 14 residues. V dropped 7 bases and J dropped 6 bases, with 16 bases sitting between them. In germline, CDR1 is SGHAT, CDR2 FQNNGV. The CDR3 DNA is TGTGCCAGCACCCATGGGGTTTGGGAAAACACCATATATTTT. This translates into CASTHGVWENTIYF.

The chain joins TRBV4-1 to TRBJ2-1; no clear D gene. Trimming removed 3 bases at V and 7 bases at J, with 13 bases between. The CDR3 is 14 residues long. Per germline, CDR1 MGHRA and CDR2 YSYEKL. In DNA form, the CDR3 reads TGCGCCAGCAGCCAGACGGTTTTGGGGAATGAGCAGTTCTTC. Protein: CASSQTVLGNEQFF.

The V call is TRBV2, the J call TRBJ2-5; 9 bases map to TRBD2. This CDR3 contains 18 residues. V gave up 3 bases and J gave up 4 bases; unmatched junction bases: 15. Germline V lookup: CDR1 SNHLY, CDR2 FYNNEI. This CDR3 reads CASSDPGLGGGVRETQYF. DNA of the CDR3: TGTGCCAGCAGTGACCCCGGACTGGGCGGGGGGGTGCGAGAGACCCAGTACTTC.

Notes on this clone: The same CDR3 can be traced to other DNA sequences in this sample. The CDR3 nucleotides read TGTGCCAGCAGTGTCGGTGTGAGCACAGATACGCAGTATTTT. Protein product: CASSVGVSTDTQYF. This rearrangement joins TRBV9 to TRBJ2-3; D is undetermined. CDR1 and CDR2 (germline): SGDLS, YYNGEE. CDR3 length: 14 residues. Trimming took 5 bases from V and 0 from J, leaving 10 bases between them.

CDR3 nucleotide sequence: TGTGCCAGTAGTATACGACAGGGATCTCACACAGATACGCAGTATTTT. Protein product: CASSIRQGSHTDTQYF. J is TRBJ2-3 and V is TRBV19; 7 positions agree with TRBD1. Per the germline V gene, CDR1 is LNHDA and CDR2 is SQIVND (reference sequence). V lost 2 bases, J lost 2 bases, and 7 bases stayed unmatched. CDR3 length: 16 residues.

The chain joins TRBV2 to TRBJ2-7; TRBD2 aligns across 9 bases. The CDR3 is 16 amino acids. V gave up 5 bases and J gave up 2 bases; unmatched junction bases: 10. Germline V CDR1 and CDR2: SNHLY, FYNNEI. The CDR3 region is CASSPTTSGLTYEQYF. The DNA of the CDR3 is TGTGCCAGCAGTCCCACGACTAGCGGTCTTACCTACGAGCAGTACTTC.

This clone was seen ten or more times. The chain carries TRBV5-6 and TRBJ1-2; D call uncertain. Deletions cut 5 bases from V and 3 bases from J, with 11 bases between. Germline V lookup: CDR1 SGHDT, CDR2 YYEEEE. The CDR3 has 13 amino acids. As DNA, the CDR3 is TGTGCCAGCAGGGGGTCAGCCGACTATGGCTACACCTTC. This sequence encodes CASRGSADYGYTF. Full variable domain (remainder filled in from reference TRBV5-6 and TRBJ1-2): DAGVTQSPTHLIKTRGQQVTLRCSPKSGHDTVSWYQQALGQGPQFIFQYYEEEERQRGNFPDRFSGHQFPNYSSELNVNALLLGDSALYLCASRGSADYGYTFGSGTRLTVV.

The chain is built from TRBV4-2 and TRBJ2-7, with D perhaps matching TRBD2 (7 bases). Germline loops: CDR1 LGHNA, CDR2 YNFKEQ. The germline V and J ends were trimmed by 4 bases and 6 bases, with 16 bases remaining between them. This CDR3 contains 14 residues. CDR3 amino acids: CASSPIVGGREQYF. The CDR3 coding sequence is TGTGCCAGCAGCCCTATTGTGGGGGGGCGCGAGCAGTACTTC.

CDR3 in DNA: TGCGCCAGCAGTCTGGCCCCAGCGGGAGACATCAATGAGCAGTTCTTC. This translates into CASSLAPAGDINEQFF. This chain joins TRBV5-1 and TRBJ2-1; 8 bases fit TRBD2. Germline values: CDR1 SGHRS, CDR2 YFSETQ. V was pared by 5 bases and J by 6 bases, with 13 bases of the junction left unmatched. The CDR3 sequence is 16 residues long.

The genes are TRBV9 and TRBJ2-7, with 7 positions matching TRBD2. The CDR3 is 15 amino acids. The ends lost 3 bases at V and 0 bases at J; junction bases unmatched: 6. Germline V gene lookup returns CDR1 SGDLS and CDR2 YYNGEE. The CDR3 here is CASSASGTHSYEQYF. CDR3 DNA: TGTGCCAGCAGCGCCAGCGGGACTCACTCCTACGAGCAGTACTTC.

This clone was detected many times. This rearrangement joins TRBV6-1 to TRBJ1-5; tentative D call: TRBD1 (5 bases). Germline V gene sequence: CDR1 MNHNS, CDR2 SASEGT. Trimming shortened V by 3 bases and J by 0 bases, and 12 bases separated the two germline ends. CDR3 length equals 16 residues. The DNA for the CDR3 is TGTGCCAGCAGTGACCACCGGGGCCCTAGCAATCAGCCCCAGCATTTT. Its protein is CASSDHRGPSNQPQHF.

DNA of the CDR3: TGTGCCAGCAGCCAAGTTAACTCTGGAAACACCATATATTTT. Protein sequence: CASSQVNSGNTIYF. This rearrangement joins TRBV14 to TRBJ1-3; no clear D. The V end lost 1 base, the J end lost 0 bases, and 4 bases lay between the germline ends. Germline CDR1 reads SGHDN; CDR2 reads FVKESK. This CDR3 is built from 14 residues.

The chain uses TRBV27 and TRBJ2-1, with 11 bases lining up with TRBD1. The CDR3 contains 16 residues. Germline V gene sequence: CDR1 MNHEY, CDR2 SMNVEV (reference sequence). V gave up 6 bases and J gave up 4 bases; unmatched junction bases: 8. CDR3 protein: CASRLGTGGIYNEQFF. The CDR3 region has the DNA TGTGCCAGCAGGCTCGGGACAGGGGGAATATACAATGAGCAGTTCTTC.

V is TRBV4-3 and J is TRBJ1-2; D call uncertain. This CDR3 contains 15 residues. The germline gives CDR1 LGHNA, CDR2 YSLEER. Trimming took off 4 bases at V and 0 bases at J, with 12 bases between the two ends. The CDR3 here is CASSPSTWTNYGYTF. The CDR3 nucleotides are TGCGCCAGCAGCCCCTCGACTTGGACTAACTATGGCTACACCTTC.

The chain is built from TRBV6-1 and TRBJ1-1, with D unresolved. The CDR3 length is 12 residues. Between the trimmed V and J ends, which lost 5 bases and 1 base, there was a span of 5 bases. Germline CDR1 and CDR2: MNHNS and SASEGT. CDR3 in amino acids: CASSIGNTEAFF. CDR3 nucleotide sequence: TGTGCCAGCAGTATTGGGAACACTGAAGCTTTCTTT.

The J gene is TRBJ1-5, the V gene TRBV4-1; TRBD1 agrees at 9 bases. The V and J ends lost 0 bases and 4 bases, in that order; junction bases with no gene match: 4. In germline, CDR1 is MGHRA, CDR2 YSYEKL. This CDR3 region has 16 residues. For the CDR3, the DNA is TGCGCCAGCAGCCAAGAAGGGACAGGGAGAAATCAGCCCCAGCATTTT. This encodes CASSQEGTGRNQPQHF.

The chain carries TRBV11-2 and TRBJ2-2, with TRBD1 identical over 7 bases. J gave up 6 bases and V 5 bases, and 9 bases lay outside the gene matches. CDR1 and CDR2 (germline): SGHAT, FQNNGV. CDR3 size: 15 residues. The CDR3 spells CASSLVTGPAGELFF. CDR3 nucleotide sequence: TGTGCCAGCAGCCTAGTGACAGGGCCCGCCGGGGAGCTGTTTTTT.